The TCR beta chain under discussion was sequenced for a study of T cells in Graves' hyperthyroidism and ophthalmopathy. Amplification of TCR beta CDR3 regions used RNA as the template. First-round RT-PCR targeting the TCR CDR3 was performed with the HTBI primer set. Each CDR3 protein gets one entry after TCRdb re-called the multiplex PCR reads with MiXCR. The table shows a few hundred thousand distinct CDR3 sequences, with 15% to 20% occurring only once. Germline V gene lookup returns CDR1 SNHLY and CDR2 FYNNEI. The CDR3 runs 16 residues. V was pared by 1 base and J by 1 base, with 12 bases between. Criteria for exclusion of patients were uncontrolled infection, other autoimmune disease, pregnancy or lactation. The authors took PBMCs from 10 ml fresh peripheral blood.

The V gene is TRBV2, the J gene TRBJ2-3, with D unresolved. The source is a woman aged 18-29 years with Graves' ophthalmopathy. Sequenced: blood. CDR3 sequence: CASSEGPESGTDTQYF. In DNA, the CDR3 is TGTGCCAGCAGTGAAGGTCCCGAGAGCGGCACAGATACGCAGTATTTT.